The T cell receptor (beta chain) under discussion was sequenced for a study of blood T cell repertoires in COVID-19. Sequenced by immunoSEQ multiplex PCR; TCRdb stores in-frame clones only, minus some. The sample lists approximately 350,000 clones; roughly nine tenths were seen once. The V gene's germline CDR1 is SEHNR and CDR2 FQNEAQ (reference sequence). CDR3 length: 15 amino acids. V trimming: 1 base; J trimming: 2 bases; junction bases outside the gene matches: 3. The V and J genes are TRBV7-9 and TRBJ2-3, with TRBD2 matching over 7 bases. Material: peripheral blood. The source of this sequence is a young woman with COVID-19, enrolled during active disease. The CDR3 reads CASSLGTSFTDTQYF. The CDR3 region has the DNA TGTGCCAGCAGCTTAGGGACTAGTTTCACAGATACGCAGTATTTT.